This section outlines one T cell receptor (beta chain) sequence together with its context. The record originates from a study of blood T cell repertoires in COVID-19. The CDR3 consists of 14 residues. V gave up 1 base and J gave up 3 bases, with 7 bases separating them. CDR1 SGHTA and CDR2 FQGNSA come from the germline V gene. In the original workflow: Estimates of nucleated cell counts were drawn from the amplification of reference gene primers. Sequencing used immunoSEQ multiplex PCR; TCRdb keeps in-frame clones, though not all of them. D and trimming were read from the DNA, whereas the V and J calls and clone size are those reported in that table. The sample records about 110,000 clones, about 87% being singletons.

The V and J genes are TRBV7-2 and TRBJ1-3, with D unclear. The TCR sequence derives from a woman between 45 and 60 years old with acute or convalescent COVID-19. Sequenced input: peripheral blood. CDR3 region: CASSLDGYGNTIYF. Written as DNA, the CDR3 is TGTGCCAGCAGCTTAGACGGTTATGGAAACACCATATATTTT.